The following is a T cell receptor (beta chain) sequence with its context. The data derive from a study of T cell changes during pregnancy in multiple sclerosis. Sequencing was performed with immunoSEQ multiplex PCR; in TCRdb, only in-frame clones are kept and a portion is missing. The data contain approximately 30,000 clones, approximately 89% of them singletons. V shed 4 bases and J shed 2 bases, with 25 bases lying between them. The CDR3 runs to 18 residues. The germline CDR1 and CDR2 sequences are SGHDT and YYEEEE. The chain is built from TRBV5-6 and TRBJ2-7; D possibly corresponds to TRBD2 (5 bases). Sequenced material: CD8+ T cells from peripheral blood mononuclear cells, taken in the first trimester of pregnancy. The sequence was obtained from a female donor with multiple sclerosis, enrolled in a pregnancy study. The CDR3 DNA reads TGTGCCAGCAGCGGGCGGGTGGGGTGGGCCAGAGGGACCTACGAGCAGTACTTC. Its translation: CASSGRVGWARGTYEQYF. The entire variable domain, with the rest obtained from reference TRBV5-6 and TRBJ2-7, is as follows: DAGVTQSPTHLIKTRGQQVTLRCSPKSGHDTVSWYQQALGQGPQFIFQYYEEEERQRGNFPDRFSGHQFPNYSSELNVNALLLGDSALYLCASSGRVGWARGTYEQYFGPGTRLTVT.